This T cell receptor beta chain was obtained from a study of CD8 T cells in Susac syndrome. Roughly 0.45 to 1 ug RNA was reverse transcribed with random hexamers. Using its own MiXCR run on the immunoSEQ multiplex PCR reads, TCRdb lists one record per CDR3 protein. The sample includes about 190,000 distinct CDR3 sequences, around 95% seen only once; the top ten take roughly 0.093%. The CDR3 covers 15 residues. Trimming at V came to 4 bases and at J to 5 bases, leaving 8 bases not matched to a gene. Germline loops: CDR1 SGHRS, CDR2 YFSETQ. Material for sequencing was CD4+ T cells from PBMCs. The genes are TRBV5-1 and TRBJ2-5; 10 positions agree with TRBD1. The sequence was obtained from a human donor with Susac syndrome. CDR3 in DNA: TGCGCCAGCAGCCCACTGAGGGGACAGGGGGAGACCCAGTACTTC. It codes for CASSPLRGQGETQYF.